This T cell receptor beta chain was recorded in a study of T cells in Graves' hyperthyroidism and ophthalmopathy. Amplification of TCR beta CDR3 regions used RNA as the template. With the HTBI primer set, the TCR CDR3 went through a first round of RT-PCR. One entry per CDR3 protein, called by TCRdb with MiXCR from the multiplex PCR reads. The sample lists around 760,000 distinct CDR3 sequences; roughly a third were seen once. This clonotype came up many times. Germline lookup yields CDR1 LNHNV and CDR2 YYDKDF (reference sequence). The J segment lost 5 bases and the V segment lost 2 bases, leaving 7 bases of the junction unmatched. There are 15 residues in the CDR3.

The sequenced sample was blood. The rearrangement links TRBV15 to TRBJ2-5, with TRBD1 identical over 8 bases. The receptor comes from a woman in her thirties or forties with Graves' hyperthyroidism. CDR3 region: CATSRTRGQLETQYF. The CDR3 coding sequence is TGTGCCACCAGCAGAACCAGGGGGCAGTTGGAGACCCAGTACTTC.